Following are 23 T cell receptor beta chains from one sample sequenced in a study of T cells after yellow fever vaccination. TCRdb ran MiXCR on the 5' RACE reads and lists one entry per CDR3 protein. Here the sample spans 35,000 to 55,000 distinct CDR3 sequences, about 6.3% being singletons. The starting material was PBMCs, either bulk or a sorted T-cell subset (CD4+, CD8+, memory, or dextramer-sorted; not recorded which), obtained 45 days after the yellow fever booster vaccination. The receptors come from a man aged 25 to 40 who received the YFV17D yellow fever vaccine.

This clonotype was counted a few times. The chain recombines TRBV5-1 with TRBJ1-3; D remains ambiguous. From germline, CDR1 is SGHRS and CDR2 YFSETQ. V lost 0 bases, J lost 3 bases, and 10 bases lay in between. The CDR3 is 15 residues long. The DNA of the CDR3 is TGCGCCAGCAGCTTGGCCCCACAGATTGGAAACACCATATATTTT. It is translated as CASSLAPQIGNTIYF.

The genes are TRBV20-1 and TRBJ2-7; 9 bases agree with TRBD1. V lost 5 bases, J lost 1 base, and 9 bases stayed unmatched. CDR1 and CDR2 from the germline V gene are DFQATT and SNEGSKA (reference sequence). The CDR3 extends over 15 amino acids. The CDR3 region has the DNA TGCAGTGCTGAAACAGGACAGGGGACTTCCTACGAGCAGTACTTC. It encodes CSAETGQGTSYEQYF.

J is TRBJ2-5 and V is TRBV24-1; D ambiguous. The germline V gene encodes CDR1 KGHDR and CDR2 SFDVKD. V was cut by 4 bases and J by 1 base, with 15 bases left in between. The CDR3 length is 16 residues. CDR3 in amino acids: CATSDPLRGGQETQYF. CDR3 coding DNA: TGTGCCACCAGTGACCCTCTCCGTGGCGGCCAAGAGACCCAGTACTTC.

CDR3 protein: CASTLAETQYF. The DNA of the CDR3 is TGTGCCAGCACTCTCGCGGAGACCCAGTACTTC. The chain couples TRBV2 to TRBJ2-5, with unresolved D. Germline CDR1 and CDR2: SNHLY and FYNNEI. The CDR3 sequence is 11 residues long. Trimming took 7 bases from V and 5 from J, leaving 8 bases between them.

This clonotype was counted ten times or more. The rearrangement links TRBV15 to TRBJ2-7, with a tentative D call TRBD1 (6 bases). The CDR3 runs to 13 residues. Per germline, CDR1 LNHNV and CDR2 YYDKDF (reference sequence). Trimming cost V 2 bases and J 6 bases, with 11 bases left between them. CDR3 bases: TGTGCCACCAGCAGAACAGGGCTACGCGAGCAGTACTTC. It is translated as CATSRTGLREQYF.

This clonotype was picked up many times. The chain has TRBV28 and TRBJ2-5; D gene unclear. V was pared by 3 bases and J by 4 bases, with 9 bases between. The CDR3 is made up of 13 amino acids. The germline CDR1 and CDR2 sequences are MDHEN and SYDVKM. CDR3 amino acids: CASSLNSPETQYF. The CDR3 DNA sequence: TGTGCCAGCAGTTTGAACAGTCCAGAGACCCAGTACTTC. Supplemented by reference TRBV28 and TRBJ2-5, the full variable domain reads DVKVTQSSRYLVKRTGEKVFLECVQDMDHENMFWYRQDPGLGLRLIYFSYDVKMKEKGDIPEGYSVSREKKERFSLILESASTNQTSMYLCASSLNSPETQYFGPGTRLLVL.

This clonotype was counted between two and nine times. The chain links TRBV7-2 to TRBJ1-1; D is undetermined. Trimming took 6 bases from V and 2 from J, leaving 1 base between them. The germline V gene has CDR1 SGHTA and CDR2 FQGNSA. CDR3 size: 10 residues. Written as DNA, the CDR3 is TGTGCCAGCAGAAACACTGAAGCTTTCTTT. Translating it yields CASRNTEAFF.

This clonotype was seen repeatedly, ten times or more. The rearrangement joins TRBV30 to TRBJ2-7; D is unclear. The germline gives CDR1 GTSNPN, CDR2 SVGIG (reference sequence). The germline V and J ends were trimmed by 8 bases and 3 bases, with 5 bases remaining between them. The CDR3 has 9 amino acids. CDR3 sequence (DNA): TGTGCCGGAGACTACGAGCAGTACTTC. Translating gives CAGDYEQYF.

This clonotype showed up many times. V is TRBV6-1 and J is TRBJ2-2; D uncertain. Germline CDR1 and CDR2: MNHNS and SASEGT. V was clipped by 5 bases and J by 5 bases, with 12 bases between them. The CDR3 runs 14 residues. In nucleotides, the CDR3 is TGTGCCAGCAGTACGTCTGCCGAGACCGGGGAGCTGTTTTTT. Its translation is CASSTSAETGELFF.

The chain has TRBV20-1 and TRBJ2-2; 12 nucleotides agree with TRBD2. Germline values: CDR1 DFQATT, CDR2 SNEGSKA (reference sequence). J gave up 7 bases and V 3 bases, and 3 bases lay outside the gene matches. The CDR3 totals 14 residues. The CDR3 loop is CSASLAGGYGELFF. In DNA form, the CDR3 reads TGCAGTGCTAGTCTAGCGGGAGGGTACGGGGAGCTGTTTTTT.

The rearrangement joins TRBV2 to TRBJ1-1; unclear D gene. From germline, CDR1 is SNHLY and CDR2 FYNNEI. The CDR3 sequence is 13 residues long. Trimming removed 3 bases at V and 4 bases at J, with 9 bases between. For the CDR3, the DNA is TGTGCCAGCAGTGACGGTGGGGTCACTGAAGCTTTCTTT. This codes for CASSDGGVTEAFF.

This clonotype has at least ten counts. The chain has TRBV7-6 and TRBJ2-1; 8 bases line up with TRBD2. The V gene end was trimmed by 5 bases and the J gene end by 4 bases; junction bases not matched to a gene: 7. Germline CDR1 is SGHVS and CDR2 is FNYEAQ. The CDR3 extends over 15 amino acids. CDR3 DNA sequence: TGTGCCAGCAGCGCCACGACTAGCGTGTACAATGAGCAGTTCTTC. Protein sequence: CASSATTSVYNEQFF.

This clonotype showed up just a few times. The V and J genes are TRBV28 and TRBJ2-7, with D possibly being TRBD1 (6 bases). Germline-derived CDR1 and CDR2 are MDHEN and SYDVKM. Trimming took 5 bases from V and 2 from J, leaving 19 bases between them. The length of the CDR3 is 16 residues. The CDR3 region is CASSVPLTGLPYEQYF. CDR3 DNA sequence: TGTGCCAGCAGTGTCCCTCTCACAGGGCTTCCCTACGAGCAGTACTTC.

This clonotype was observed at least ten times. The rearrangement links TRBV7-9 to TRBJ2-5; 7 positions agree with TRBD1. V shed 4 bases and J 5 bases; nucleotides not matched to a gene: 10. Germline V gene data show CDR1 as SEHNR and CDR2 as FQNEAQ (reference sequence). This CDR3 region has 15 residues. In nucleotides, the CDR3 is TGTGCCAGCAGCTCCATGTACAGGGGTTCGGAGACCCAGTACTTC. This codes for CASSSMYRGSETQYF.

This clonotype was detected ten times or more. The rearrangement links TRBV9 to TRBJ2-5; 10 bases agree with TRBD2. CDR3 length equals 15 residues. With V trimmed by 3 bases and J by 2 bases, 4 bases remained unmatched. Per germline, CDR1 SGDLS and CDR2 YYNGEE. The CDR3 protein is CASSEIAGGQETQYF. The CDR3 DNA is TGTGCCAGCAGCGAGATAGCGGGAGGTCAAGAGACCCAGTACTTC.

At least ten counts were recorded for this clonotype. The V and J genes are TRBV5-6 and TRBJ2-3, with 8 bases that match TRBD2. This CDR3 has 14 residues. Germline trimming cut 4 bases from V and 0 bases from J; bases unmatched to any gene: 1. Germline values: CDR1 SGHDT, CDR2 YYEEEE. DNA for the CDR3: TGTGCCAGCAGCCTAGCGGGTAGCACAGATACGCAGTATTTT. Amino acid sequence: CASSLAGSTDTQYF.

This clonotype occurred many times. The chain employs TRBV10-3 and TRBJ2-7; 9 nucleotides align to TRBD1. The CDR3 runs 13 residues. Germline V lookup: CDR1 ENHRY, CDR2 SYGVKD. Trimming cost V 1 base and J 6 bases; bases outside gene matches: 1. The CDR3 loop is CAISELDRGEQYF. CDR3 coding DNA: TGTGCCATCAGTGAGTTGGACAGGGGCGAGCAGTACTTC.

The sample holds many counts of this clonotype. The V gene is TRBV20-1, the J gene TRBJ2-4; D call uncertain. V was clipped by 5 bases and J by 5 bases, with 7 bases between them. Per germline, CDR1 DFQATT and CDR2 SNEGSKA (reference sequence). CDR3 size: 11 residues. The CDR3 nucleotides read TGCAGTGCTCGACACCAAAACATTCAGTACTTC. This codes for CSARHQNIQYF.

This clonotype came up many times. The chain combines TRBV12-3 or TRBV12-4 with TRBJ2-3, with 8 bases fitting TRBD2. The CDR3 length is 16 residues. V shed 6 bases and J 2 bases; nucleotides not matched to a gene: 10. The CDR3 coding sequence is TGTGCCAGCAGCCATTCCTACGGGAGGGCCACAGATACGCAGTATTTT. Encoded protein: CASSHSYGRATDTQYF.

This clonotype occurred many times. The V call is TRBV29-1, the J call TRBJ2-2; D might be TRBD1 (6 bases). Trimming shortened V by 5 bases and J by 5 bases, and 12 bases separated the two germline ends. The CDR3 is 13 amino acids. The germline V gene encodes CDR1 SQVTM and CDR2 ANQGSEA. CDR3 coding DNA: TGCAGCGTTACAGGGTTGCGAACCGGGGAGCTGTTTTTT. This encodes CSVTGLRTGELFF.

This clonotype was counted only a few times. The CDR3 here is CASSVGSQAAAGNTIYF. Written as DNA, the CDR3 is TGTGCCAGCAGCGTAGGATCCCAGGCAGCGGCTGGAAACACCATATATTTT. V and J are TRBV9 and TRBJ1-3; D is ambiguous. Germline V lookup: CDR1 SGDLS, CDR2 YYNGEE. The CDR3 has 17 residues. Deletions cut 0 bases from V and 2 bases from J, with 15 bases between.

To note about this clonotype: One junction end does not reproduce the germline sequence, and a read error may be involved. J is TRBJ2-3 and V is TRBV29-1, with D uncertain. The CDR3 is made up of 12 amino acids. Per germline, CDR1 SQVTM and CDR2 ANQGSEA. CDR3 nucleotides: TGCAGCGTTGACTGCAGCACAAATACGCAGTATTTT. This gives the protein CSVDCSTNTQYF.

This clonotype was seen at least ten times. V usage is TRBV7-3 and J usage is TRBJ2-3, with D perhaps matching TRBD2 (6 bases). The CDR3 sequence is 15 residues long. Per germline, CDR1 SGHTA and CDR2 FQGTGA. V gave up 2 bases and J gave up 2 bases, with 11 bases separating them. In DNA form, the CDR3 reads TGTGCCAGCAGCTTATGGGGCGGGGACACAGATACGCAGTATTTT. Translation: CASSLWGGDTDTQYF.